Below are 8 T cell receptor beta chains sequenced from a single sample in a study of blood T cell repertoires in COVID-19. The protocol was immunoSEQ multiplex PCR, while the TCRdb copy is restricted to in-frame clones and leaves out a portion. The sample consists of 250,000 to 300,000 clones, around four fifths of them appearing once. The specimen sequenced was peripheral blood. These receptor sequences come from a man in his 60s with acute or convalescent COVID-19.

The V call is TRBV30, the J call TRBJ2-7; 9 bases line up with TRBD2. The CDR3 runs to 14 residues. V gave up 3 bases and J gave up 5 bases; unmatched junction bases: 8. Germline V gene lookup returns CDR1 GTSNPN and CDR2 SVGIG (reference sequence). CDR3 DNA: TGTGCCTGGAGGCGGGGGGGGCCTGGCCACGAGCAGTACTTC. The encoded protein is CAWRRGGPGHEQYF.

This chain joins TRBV10-3 and TRBJ2-2; D is perhaps TRBD2 (6 bases). In germline, CDR1 is ENHRY, CDR2 SYGVKD. Trimming took off 0 bases at V and 0 bases at J, with 8 bases between the two ends. The CDR3 runs 16 residues. CDR3 region: CAISESSGPNTGELFF. CDR3 coding DNA: TGTGCCATCAGTGAGTCGAGCGGGCCGAACACCGGGGAGCTGTTTTTT.

The rearrangement links TRBV5-4 to TRBJ2-7; D perhaps matches TRBD2 (6 bases). V dropped 5 bases and J dropped 6 bases, with 15 bases sitting between them. The CDR3 has 13 residues. Germline V gene lookup returns CDR1 SGHNT and CDR2 YYREEE (reference sequence). CDR3 in DNA: TGTGCCAGCAGACCGGGACTGGGAGGCGAGCAGTACTTC. It encodes CASRPGLGGEQYF.

This clone appeared a few times. The chain employs TRBV27 and TRBJ2-7, with a tentative D call TRBD1 (6 bases). Per the germline V gene, CDR1 is MNHEY and CDR2 is SMNVEV (reference sequence). The CDR3 covers 13 residues. V lost 5 bases to trimming and J lost 0 bases, with 8 bases between them. CDR3 nucleotide sequence: TGTGCCAGCAGTGGGACAAGCTCCTACGAGCAGTACTTC. It yields the protein CASSGTSSYEQYF.

J is TRBJ1-4 and V is TRBV18, with 11 bases fitting TRBD1. The CDR3 length is 16 residues. Germline V gene sequence: CDR1 KGHSH, CDR2 LQKENI. J was trimmed by 2 bases and V by 4 bases; bases with no gene match: 3. The CDR3 is CASSLGQGATNEKLFF. In DNA, the CDR3 is TGTGCCAGCTCACTCGGACAGGGGGCTACTAATGAAAAACTGTTTTTT.

The chain carries TRBV2 and TRBJ2-1; TRBD2 aligns across 10 bases. CDR3 size: 15 residues. Trimming at V came to 6 bases and at J to 8 bases, leaving 10 bases not matched to a gene. Per germline, CDR1 SNHLY and CDR2 FYNNEI. In DNA, the CDR3 is TGTGCCAGCAGCGACCTTAGCGGGGGGCGGTATGAGCAGTTCTTC. It yields the protein CASSDLSGGRYEQFF.

This rearrangement joins TRBV19 to TRBJ2-2; 7 bases fit TRBD2. Per germline, CDR1 LNHDA and CDR2 SQIVND (reference sequence). Trimming removed 5 bases from V and 6 bases from J; junction bases left unmatched: 12. CDR3 length equals 16 residues. This CDR3 reads CASSPTGGSWAGELFF. CDR3 bases: TGTGCCAGTAGTCCGACGGGCGGGAGTTGGGCCGGGGAGCTGTTTTTT.

The chain carries TRBV19 and TRBJ2-2; 9 bases match TRBD1. Germline V lookup: CDR1 LNHDA, CDR2 SQIVND (reference sequence). The trim removed 4 bases at V and 6 bases at J, leaving 6 bases unmatched. This CDR3 contains 15 residues. The CDR3 sequence is CASSRPGQGSGELFF. The CDR3 nucleotides are TGTGCCAGTAGTAGACCGGGACAGGGATCCGGGGAGCTGTTTTTT.